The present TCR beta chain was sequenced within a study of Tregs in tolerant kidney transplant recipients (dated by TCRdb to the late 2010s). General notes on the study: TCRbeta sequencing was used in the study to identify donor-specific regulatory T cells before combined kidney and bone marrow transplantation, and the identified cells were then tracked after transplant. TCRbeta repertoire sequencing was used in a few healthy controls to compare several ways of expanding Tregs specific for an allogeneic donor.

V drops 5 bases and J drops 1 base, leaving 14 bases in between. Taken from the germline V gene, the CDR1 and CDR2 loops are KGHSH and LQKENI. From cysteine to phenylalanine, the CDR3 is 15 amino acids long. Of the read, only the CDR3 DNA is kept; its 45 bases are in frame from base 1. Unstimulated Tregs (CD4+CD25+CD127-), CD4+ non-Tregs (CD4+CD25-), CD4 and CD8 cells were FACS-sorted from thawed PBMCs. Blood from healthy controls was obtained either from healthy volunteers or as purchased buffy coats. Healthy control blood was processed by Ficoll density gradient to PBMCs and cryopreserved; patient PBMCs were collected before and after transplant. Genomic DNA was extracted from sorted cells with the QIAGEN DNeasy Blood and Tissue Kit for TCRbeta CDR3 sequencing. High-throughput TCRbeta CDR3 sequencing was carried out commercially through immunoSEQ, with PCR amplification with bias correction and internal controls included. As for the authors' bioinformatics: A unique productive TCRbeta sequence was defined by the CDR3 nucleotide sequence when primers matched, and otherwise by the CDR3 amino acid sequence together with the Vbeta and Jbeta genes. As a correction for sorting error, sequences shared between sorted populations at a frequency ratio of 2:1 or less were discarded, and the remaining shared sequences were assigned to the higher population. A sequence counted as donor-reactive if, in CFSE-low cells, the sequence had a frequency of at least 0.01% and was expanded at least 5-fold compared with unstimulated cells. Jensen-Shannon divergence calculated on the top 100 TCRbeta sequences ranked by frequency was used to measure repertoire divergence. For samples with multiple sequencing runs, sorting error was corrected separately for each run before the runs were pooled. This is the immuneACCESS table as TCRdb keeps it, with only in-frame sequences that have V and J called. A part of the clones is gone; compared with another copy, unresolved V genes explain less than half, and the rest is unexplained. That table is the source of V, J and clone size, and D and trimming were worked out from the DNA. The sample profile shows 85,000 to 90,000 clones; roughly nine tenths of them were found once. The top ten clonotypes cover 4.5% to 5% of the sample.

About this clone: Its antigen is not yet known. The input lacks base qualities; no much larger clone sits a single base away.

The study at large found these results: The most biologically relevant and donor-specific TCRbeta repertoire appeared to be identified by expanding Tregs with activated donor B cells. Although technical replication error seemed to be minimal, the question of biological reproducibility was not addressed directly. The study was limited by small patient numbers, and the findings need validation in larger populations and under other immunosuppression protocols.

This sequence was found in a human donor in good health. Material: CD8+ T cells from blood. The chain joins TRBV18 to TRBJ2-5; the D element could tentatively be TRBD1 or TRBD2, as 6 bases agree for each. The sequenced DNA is TGTGCCAGCTCAGGAGGGGGGCGGACCCAAGAGACCCAGTACTTC. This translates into CASSGGGRTQETQYF.